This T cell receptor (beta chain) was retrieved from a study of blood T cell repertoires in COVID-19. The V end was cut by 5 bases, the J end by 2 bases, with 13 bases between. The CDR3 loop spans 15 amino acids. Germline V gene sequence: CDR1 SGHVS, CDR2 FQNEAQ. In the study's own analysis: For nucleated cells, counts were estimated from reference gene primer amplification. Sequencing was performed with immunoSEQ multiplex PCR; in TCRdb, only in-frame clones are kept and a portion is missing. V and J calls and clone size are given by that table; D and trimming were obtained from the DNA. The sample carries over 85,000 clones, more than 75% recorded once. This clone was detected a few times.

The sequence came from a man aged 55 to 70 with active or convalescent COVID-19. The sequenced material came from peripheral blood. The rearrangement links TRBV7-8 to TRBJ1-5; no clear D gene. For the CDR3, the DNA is TGTGCCAGCAGCCCGACTTGGAGGGGCAATCAGCCCCAGCATTTT. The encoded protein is CASSPTWRGNQPQHF. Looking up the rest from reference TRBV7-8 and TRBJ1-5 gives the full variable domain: GAGVSQSPRYKVAKRGQDVALRCDPISGHVSLFWYQQALGQGPEFLTYFQNEAQLDKSGLPSDRFFAERPEGSVSTLKIQRTQQEDSAVYLCASSPTWRGNQPQHFGDGTRLSIL.